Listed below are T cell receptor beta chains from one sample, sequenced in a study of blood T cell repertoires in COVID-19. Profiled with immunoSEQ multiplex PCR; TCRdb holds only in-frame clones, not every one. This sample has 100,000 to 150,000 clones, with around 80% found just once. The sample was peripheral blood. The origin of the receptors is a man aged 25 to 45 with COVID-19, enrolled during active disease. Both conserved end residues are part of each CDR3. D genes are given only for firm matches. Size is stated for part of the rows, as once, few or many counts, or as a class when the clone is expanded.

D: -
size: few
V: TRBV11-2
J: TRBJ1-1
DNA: TGTGCCAGCAGCTTAGGACCAGGGGTGGTCACTGAAGCTTTCTTT
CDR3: CASSLGPGVVTEAFF

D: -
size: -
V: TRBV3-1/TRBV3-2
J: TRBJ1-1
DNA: TGTGCCAGCAGCCCAAAAGAGAGGGGGTTTACTATGAACACTGAAGCTTTCTTT
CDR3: CASSPKERGFTMNTEAFF

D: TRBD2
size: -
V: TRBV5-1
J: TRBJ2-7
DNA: TGCGCCAGCAGCTGGGACTACAACTACGAGCAGTACTTC
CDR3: CASSWDYNYEQYF

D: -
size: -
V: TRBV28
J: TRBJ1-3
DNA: TGTGCCACCTCGGACTTCATGGACACCATATATTTT
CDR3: CATSDFMDTIYF

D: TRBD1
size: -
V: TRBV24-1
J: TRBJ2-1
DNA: TGTGCCACCAGTGATTTCAGCAGGGGGAATGAGCAGTTCTTC
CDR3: CATSDFSRGNEQFF

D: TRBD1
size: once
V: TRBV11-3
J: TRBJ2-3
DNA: TGTGCCAGCGGCCAGGGGGCTGGCACAGATACGCAGTATTTT
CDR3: CASGQGAGTDTQYF

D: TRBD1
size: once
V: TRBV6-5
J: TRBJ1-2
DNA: TGTGCCACCAGAACAGGGGGCGGCCCCTATGGCTACACCTTC
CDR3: CATRTGGGPYGYTF

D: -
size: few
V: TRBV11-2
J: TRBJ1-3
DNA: TGTGCCAGCAGCCTCCAGGGCGAGGTTGGAAACACCATATATTTT
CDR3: CASSLQGEVGNTIYF

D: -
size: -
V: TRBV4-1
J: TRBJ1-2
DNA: TGCGCCAGCAGCCAAGCAGACAGGAGCGGGGATGGCTACACCTTC
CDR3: CASSQADRSGDGYTF

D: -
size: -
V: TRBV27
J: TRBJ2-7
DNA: TGTGCCAGCAGTTTAGCCCGACAGAACGAGCAGTACTTC
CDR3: CASSLARQNEQYF

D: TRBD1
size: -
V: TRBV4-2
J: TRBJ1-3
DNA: TGTGCCAGCAGCCAAAGATTACAGGGGGCTGCTGGAAACACCATATATTTT
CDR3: CASSQRLQGAAGNTIYF

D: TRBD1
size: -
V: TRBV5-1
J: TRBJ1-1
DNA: TGCGCCAGCACACAGGGGGACAGCTACACTGAAGCTTTCTTT
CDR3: CASTQGDSYTEAFF

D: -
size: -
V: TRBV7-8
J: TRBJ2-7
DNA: TGTGCCAGCACTCCCCTCGACTCCCTCAGTTACGAGCAGTACTTC
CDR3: CASTPLDSLSYEQYF

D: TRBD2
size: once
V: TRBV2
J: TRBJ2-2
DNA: TGTGCCAGCAACTTAGGGACTACGAACACCGGGGAGCTGTTTTTT
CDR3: CASNLGTTNTGELFF

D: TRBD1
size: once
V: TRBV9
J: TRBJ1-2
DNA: TGTGCCAGCAGCGTAGCCCGGGGACAGGGCGACTACACCTTC
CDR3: CASSVARGQGDYTF

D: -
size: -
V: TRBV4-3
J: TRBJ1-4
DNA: TGCGCCAGCAGCCAAGATCGCGCAGGGGTTAATGAAAAACTGTTTTTT
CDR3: CASSQDRAGVNEKLFF

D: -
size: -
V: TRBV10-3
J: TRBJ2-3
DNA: TGTGCCATCAGTGAGAAGACAGGCACAGATACGCAGTATTTT
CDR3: CAISEKTGTDTQYF

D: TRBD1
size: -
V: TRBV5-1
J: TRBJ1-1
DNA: TGCGCCAGCAGCCGCGACAGGGGATACACTGAAGCTTTCTTT
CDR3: CASSRDRGYTEAFF

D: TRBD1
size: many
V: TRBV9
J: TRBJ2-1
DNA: TGTGCCAGCAATACACTACCGCAGGGGGATGAGCAGTTCTTC
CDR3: CASNTLPQGDEQFF

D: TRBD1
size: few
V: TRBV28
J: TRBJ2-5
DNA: TGTGCCAGCAGCGACCTCGGACAGGGGAAAGAGACCCAGTACTTC
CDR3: CASSDLGQGKETQYF

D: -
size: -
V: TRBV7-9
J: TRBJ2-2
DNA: TGTGCCAGCAGCTGGTTTCGTAGCACTAGTCCCGGGGAGCTGTTTTTT
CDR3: CASSWFRSTSPGELFF

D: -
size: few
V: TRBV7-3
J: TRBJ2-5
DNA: TGTGCCAGCAGCTCTGGGATGGGAGGAGAGACCCAGTACTTC
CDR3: CASSSGMGGETQYF

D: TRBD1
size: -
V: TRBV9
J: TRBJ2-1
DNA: TGTGCCAGCAGCGTCAGGGACAGGGGGTACAATGAGCAGTTCTTC
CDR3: CASSVRDRGYNEQFF

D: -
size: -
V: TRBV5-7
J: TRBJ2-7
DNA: TGTGCCAGCAGCCTTGGTAGGGGATACACCTACGAGCAGTACTTC
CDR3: CASSLGRGYTYEQYF

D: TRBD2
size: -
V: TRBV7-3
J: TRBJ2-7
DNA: TGTGCCAGCAGCTTAGCGGGGGGGCAAACCGAGCAGTACTTC
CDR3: CASSLAGGQTEQYF

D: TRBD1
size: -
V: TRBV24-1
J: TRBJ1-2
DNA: TGTGCCACGGCCAGGGGGCTGCCTAACTATGGCTACACCTTC
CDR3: CATARGLPNYGYTF

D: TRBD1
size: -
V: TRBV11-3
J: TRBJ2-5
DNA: TGTGCCAGCAGCTCTTGGGACAGTAAGTCAGAGACCCAGTACTTC
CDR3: CASSSWDSKSETQYF

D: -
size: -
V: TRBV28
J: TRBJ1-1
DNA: TGTGCCAGCAGGCCCGGGACAAATTTCAGGAACACTGAAGCTTTCTTT
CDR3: CASRPGTNFRNTEAFF

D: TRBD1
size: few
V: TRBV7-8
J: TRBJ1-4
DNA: TGTGCCAGCAGCCCCTATTTGACAGGGGCCGCCAAGAATGAAAAACTGTTTTTT
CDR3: CASSPYLTGAAKNEKLFF

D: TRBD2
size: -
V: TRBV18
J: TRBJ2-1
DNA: TGTGCCAGCTCACCGCCCACCCCAGACACTAGCGGCACCTACAATGAGCAGTTCTTC
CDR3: CASSPPTPDTSGTYNEQFF

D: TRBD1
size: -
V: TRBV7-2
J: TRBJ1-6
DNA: TGTGCCAGCAGCTTAGCGTTCGATCAGGGGGCAGATTCACCCCTCCACTTT
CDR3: CASSLAFDQGADSPLHF

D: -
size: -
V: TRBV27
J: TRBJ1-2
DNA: TGTGCCAGCAGTTCGACAGAAGCCTATGGCTACACCTTC
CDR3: CASSSTEAYGYTF

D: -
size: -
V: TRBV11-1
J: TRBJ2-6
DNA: TGTGCCAGCAGCTTAGTTTTCGGGTCTGGGGCCAACGTCCTGACTTTC
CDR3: CASSLVFGSGANVLTF

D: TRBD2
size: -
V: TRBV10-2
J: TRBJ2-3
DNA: TGCGCCAGCAGTGAACCCGGGACTAGCTTAAGCACAGATACGCAGTATTTT
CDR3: CASSEPGTSLSTDTQYF

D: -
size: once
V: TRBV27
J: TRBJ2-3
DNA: TGTGCCAGCAGTTTAGAAGGACAAGGGACAGATACGCAGTATTTT
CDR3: CASSLEGQGTDTQYF

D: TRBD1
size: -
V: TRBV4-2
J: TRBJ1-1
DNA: TGTGCCAGCAGCCAAGCTTCTCGGACAGGATACACTGAAGCTTTCTTT
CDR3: CASSQASRTGYTEAFF

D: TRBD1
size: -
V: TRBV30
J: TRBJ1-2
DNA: TGTGCCTGGAGTCCGAGACAGGGAGCTAACTATGGCTACACCTTC
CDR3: CAWSPRQGANYGYTF

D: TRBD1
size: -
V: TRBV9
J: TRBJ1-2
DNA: TGTGCCAGCAGCGGGGGACAGGGTCTTCGATATGGCTACACCTTC
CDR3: CASSGGQGLRYGYTF

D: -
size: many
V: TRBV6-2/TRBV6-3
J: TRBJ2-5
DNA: TGTGCCAGCAGTTACTCAACTAGGCCCCAAGAGACCCAGTACTTC
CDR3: CASSYSTRPQETQYF

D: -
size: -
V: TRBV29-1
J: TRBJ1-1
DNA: TGCAGCGTAAGCCAAAACCATTGGGCTTTCTTT
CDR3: CSVSQNHWAFF

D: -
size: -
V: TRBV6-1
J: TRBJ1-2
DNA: TGTGCCAGCAGTGAGCTGGGAGACTATGGCTACACCTTC
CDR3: CASSELGDYGYTF

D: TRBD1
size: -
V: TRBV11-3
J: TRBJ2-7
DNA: TGTGCCAGCAGTCGGACAGGCAACGAGCAGTACTTC
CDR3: CASSRTGNEQYF

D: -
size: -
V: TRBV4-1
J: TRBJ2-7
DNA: TGCGCCAGCAGCCAAGATCAGGGAACTAACTACGAGCAGTACTTC
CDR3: CASSQDQGTNYEQYF

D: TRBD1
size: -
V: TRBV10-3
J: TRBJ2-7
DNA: TGTGCCATCAGTGGGGGCCGAGGAGACAGGGGCCCCGAGCAGTACTTC
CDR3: CAISGGRGDRGPEQYF

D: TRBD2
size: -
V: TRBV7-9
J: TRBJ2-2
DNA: TGTGCCAGCAGCTTTGCTAGCGGGATCACCGGGGAGCTGTTTTTT
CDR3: CASSFASGITGELFF

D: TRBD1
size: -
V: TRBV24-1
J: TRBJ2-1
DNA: TGTGCCACCAGTGATAGGGACAGGGGTGGGAATGAGCAGTTCTTC
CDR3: CATSDRDRGGNEQFF

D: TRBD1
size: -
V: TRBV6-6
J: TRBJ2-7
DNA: TGTGCCAGCAGCTGGGACAGGACCTACGAGCAGTACTTC
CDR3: CASSWDRTYEQYF

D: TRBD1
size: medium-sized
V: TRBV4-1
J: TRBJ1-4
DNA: TGCGCCAGCAGCCTCTGGGGACAGGGACCCTATAATGAAAAACTGTTTTTT
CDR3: CASSLWGQGPYNEKLFF

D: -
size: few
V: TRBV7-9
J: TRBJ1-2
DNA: TGTGCCAGCAGCGCTTACGTGGGCACTTATGGCTACACCTTC
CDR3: CASSAYVGTYGYTF

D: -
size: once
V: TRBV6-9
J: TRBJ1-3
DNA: TGTGCCAGCAGTTATATTCCAGGGCCTGGAAACACCATATATTTT
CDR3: CASSYIPGPGNTIYF

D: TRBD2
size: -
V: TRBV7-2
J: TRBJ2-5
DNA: TGTGCCAGCAGCTTAGAGCGGGGTGGGGAGACCCAGTACTTC
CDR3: CASSLERGGETQYF

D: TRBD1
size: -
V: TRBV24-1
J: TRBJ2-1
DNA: TGTGCCACCAGTGATCCCGGGACAGGGGACCATGAGCAGTTCTTC
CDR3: CATSDPGTGDHEQFF

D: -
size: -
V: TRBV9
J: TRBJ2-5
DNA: TGTGCCAGCAGCGTAGCCCCAGGGTGGGAACAAGAGACCCAGTACTTC
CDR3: CASSVAPGWEQETQYF

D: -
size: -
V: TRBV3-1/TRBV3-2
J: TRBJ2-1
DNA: TGTGCCAGCAGCCAAGATCCTAGACGAGAGCAGTTCTTC
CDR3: CASSQDPRREQFF

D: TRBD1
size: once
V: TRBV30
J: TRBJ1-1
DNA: TGTGCCTGGAGCCCGGGACAGGGGGAAACTGAAGCTTTCTTT
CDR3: CAWSPGQGETEAFF

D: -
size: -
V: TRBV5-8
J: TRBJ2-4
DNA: TGTGCCAGCACCCCGGAGGGGGCCAAAAACATTCAGTACTTC
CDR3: CASTPEGAKNIQYF

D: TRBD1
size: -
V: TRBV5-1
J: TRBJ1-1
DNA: TGCGCCAGCAGCTTGGCCCCGACAGGGTCCACTGAAGCTTTCTTT
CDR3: CASSLAPTGSTEAFF

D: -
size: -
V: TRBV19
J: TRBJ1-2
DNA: TGTGCCAGTAGTATGCCTGTCTATGCGGGCTACACCTTC
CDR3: CASSMPVYAGYTF

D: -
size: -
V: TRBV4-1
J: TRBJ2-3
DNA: TGCGCCAGCAGCCAACGGGACACAGATACGCAGTATTTT
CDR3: CASSQRDTDTQYF